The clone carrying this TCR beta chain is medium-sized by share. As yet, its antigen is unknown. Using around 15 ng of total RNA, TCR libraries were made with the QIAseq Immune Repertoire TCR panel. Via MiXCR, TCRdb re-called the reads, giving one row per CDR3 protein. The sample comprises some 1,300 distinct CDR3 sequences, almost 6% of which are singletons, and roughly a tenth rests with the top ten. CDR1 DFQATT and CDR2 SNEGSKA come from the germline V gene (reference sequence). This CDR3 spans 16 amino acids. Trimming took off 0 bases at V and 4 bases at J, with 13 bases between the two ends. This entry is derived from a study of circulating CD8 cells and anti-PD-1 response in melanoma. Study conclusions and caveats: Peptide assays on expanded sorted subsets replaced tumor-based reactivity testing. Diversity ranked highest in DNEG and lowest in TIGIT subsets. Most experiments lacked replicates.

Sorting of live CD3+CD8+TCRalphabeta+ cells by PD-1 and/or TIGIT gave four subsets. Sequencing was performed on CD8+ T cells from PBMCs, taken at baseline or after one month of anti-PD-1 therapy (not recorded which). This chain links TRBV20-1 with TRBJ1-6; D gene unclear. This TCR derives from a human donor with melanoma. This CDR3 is CSARDEGGAYNSPLHF. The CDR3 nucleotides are TGCAGTGCTAGAGATGAGGGAGGAGCTTATAATTCACCCCTCCACTTT.